The 18 T cell receptor beta chains in this list originate from one sample, sequenced in a study of T-cell reconstitution after alpha-beta-depleted transplantation in children (TCRdb year 2016). To prepare the library, PCR was applied. Sequenced on an Illumina HiSeq 2500. TCR libraries were prepared with molecular barcoding, using unique molecular identifiers to normalize TCRbeta repertoire quantification. TCRdb reran the public reads through fastp at Q25 and MiXCR, keeping productive beta chains. Rows merge per CDR3 protein into single entries with the most common DNA and genes. The sample table contains some 250,000 distinct CDR3 sequences; only one count was recorded for 12% of them. The top ten hold around 2.8% of the sample. The material sequenced was PBMCs from the stem cell graft donor, taken from the stem cell graft. These receptor sequences come from a human donor who donated a stem cell graft to a child with acute lymphoblastic leukemia.

At least ten counts were recorded for this clonotype. This chain links TRBV15 with TRBJ2-1, with 15 nucleotides matching TRBD2. The V gene's germline CDR1 is LNHNV and CDR2 YYDKDF (reference sequence). V was clipped by 5 bases and J by 8 bases; unmatched bases: 13. The CDR3 covers 18 residues. CDR3 protein: CATSPGTSGGYGDDEQFF. The CDR3 DNA sequence: TGTGCCACCAGCCCCGGGACTAGCGGGGGGTATGGGGACGATGAGCAGTTCTTC.

This clonotype was picked up a small number of times. The chain carries TRBV18 and TRBJ2-1; D not resolved. V dropped 0 bases and J dropped 10 bases, with 13 bases sitting between them. Germline values: CDR1 KGHSH, CDR2 LQKENI. The CDR3 sequence is 14 residues long. This chain's CDR3 is CASSPPKGSGEQFF. CDR3 in DNA: TGTGCCAGCTCACCACCGAAAGGGTCCGGCGAGCAGTTCTTC.

The CDR3 protein is CASSAGTGETEAFF. The CDR3 region has the DNA TGTGCCAGCTCAGCAGGGACAGGGGAAACTGAAGCTTTCTTT. The rearrangement links TRBV18 to TRBJ1-1; the match to TRBD1 covers 10 bases. The length of the CDR3 is 14 residues. Germline CDR1 and CDR2: KGHSH and LQKENI. V was clipped by 5 bases and J by 5 bases; unmatched bases: 5.

This clonotype showed up many times. This chain uses TRBV20-1 with TRBJ2-3, with TRBD1 as a possible D gene (6 bases). V was trimmed by 3 bases and J by 6 bases, leaving 22 bases between them. The CDR3 totals 16 residues. Germline V gene data show CDR1 as DFQATT and CDR2 as SNEGSKA (reference sequence). The CDR3 nucleotides read TGCAGTGCTAGCGACTCGGGGCAGGGGCCAGGGGATACGCAGTATTTT. This gives the protein CSASDSGQGPGDTQYF.

In the case of this clonotype: Just one base apart from a much larger clone, this may be a read error. The chain uses TRBV21-1 and TRBJ2-5; no DNA check was done on the table's D call, TRBD1. TRBV21-1 is deemed a pseudogene. The CDR3 is made up of 15 amino acids. CDR3 sequence (DNA): TGTGCCAGCAGCAAAAATGCGGGGACCCAAGCGACCCAGTACTTC. It translates to CASSKNAGTQATQYF.

The rearrangement links TRBV19 to TRBJ2-7; D tentatively fits TRBD1 or TRBD2 (7 bases each). The CDR3 extends over 17 amino acids. Germline V gene lookup returns CDR1 LNHDA and CDR2 SQIVND (reference sequence). V was trimmed by 3 bases and J by 3 bases, leaving 21 bases between them. CDR3 protein: CASSISLWTGGSYEQYF. The CDR3 DNA reads TGTGCCAGTAGTATCTCTCTCTGGACAGGCGGGAGCTACGAGCAGTACTTC.

This clonotype was recorded many times. The rearrangement links TRBV12-3 or TRBV12-4 to TRBJ2-7; no clear D. The V gene lost 5 bases and the J gene lost 3 bases, with 8 bases spanning the gap. The CDR3 has 12 residues. The CDR3 nucleotides are TGTGCCAGCAGTGACCCAGGCTACGAGCAGTACTTC. Its protein product is CASSDPGYEQYF.

This clonotype was detected a few times. The chain couples TRBV25-1 to TRBJ2-7; TRBD1 might be the D (5 bases). The V end lost 2 bases, the J end lost 3 bases, and 8 bases lay between the germline ends. The CDR3 contains 13 residues. Germline V gene sequence: CDR1 MGHDK, CDR2 SYGVNS. The DNA for the CDR3 is TGTGCCAGCAGTGAAACAGGCATCTACGAGCAGTACTTC. Amino acids: CASSETGIYEQYF.

This clonotype was seen ten or more times. The V and J genes are TRBV11-1 and TRBJ2-2, with 13 positions matching TRBD2. Germline CDR1 reads SGHAT; CDR2 reads FQDESV (reference sequence). The V gene end was trimmed by 3 bases and the J gene end by 3 bases; junction bases not matched to a gene: 7. The CDR3 contains 18 residues. CDR3 coding DNA: TGTGCCAGCAGCTTCCAACTAGCGGGAGGGGTGGACACCGGGGAGCTGTTTTTT. Its translation: CASSFQLAGGVDTGELFF.

This clonotype showed up many times. A read error may produce the germline difference seen at one junction end. The chain uses TRBV9 and TRBJ1-1; D is uncertain. CDR3 length equals 14 residues. The germline V gene has CDR1 SGDLS and CDR2 YYNGEE. This CDR3 is CASSPRRENAEAFF. CDR3 DNA: TGTGCCAGCAGCCCGAGGCGGGAGAACGCTGAAGCTTTCTTT.

This clonotype was observed at least ten times. V and J are TRBV7-2 and TRBJ1-6; D gene uncertain. Looked up from germline, CDR1 is SGHTA and CDR2 is FQGNSA. The V end lost 7 bases, the J end lost 6 bases, and 22 bases lay between the germline ends. The CDR3 length is 17 residues. Written as DNA, the CDR3 is TGTGCCAGCACCATAGGCCGGCCCGGTTGGGGTAATTCACCCCTCCACTTT. It codes for CASTIGRPGWGNSPLHF.

This clonotype was detected many times. This rearrangement joins TRBV12-3 or TRBV12-4 to TRBJ2-2, with a weak D call TRBD1 (5 bases). V was clipped by 1 base and J by 1 base, with 13 bases between them. This CDR3 contains 17 residues. The CDR3 bases are TGTGCCAGCAGTTTAGTATCATGGACAAGGAACACCGGGGAGCTGTTTTTT. As protein: CASSLVSWTRNTGELFF.

This clonotype was counted ten times or more. This chain joins TRBV14 and TRBJ2-5, with unresolved D. Germline values: CDR1 SGHDN, CDR2 FVKESK. V gave up 4 bases and J gave up 1 base, with 7 bases separating them. The CDR3 covers 13 residues. CDR3 sequence reads: CASSPLTQETQYF. CDR3 nucleotide sequence: TGTGCCAGCAGCCCCCTTACCCAAGAGACCCAGTACTTC.

The chain is built from TRBV30 and TRBJ2-7; no clear D. The CDR3 has 16 amino acids. The germline gives CDR1 GTSNPN, CDR2 SVGIG (reference sequence). The V end was cut by 2 bases, the J end by 3 bases, with 20 bases between. CDR3 protein: CAWSSPSARPNYEQYF. The DNA of the CDR3 is TGTGCCTGGAGTTCACCTTCCGCCCGACCAAACTACGAGCAGTACTTC.

This clonotype was seen many times. The rearrangement uses TRBV20-1 and TRBJ2-7; TRBD2 might be the D (5 bases). The CDR3 is made up of 15 amino acids. The V gene's germline CDR1 is DFQATT and CDR2 SNEGSKA (reference sequence). V lost 5 bases and J 3 bases, leaving 20 bases between the germline ends. CDR3 DNA sequence: TGCAGTGCTTCCACCCCTCGCGGAGGACTCTACGAGCAGTACTTC. Encoded protein: CSASTPRGGLYEQYF.

This clonotype was seen repeatedly, ten times or more. J is TRBJ1-4 and V is TRBV9; D unclear. V shed 0 bases and J shed 0 bases, with 9 bases lying between them. This CDR3 spans 16 amino acids. Germline V CDR1 and CDR2: SGDLS, YYNGEE. The DNA of the CDR3 is TGTGCCAGCAGCGTAGGAGGGCGGACAACTAATGAAAAACTGTTTTTT. This translates into CASSVGGRTTNEKLFF.

The chain uses TRBV11-1 and TRBJ2-7; tentatively, D is TRBD2 (6 bases). V dropped 6 bases and J dropped 3 bases, with 12 bases sitting between them. The germline V gene has CDR1 SGHAT and CDR2 FQDESV (reference sequence). The CDR3 runs 13 residues. CDR3 DNA: TGTGCCAGCAGTACCGGGACTGACTACGAGCAGTACTTC. Its translation: CASSTGTDYEQYF.

The chain recombines TRBV5-1 with TRBJ2-5, with D perhaps matching TRBD2 (5 bases). Germline assignment: CDR1 SGHRS and CDR2 YFSETQ. The CDR3 spans 13 residues. The ends were cut back, 2 bases at V and 3 bases at J, with 8 bases in the middle. CDR3 loop: CASSFEGKETQYF. The CDR3 nucleotides read TGCGCCAGCAGCTTTGAGGGAAAAGAGACCCAGTACTTC.